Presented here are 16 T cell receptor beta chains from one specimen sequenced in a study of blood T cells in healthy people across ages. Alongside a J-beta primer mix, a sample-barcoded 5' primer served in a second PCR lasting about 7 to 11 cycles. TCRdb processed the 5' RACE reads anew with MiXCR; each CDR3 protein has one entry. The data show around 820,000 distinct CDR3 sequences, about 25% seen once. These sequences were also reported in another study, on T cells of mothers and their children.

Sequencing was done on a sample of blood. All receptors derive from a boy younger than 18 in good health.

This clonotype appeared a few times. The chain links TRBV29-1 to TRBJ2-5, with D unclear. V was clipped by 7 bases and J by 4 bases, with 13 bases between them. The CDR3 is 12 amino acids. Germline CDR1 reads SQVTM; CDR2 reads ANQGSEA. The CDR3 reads CSATDGLETQYF. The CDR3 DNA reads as TGCAGCGCCACGGACGGTTTAGAGACCCAGTACTTC.

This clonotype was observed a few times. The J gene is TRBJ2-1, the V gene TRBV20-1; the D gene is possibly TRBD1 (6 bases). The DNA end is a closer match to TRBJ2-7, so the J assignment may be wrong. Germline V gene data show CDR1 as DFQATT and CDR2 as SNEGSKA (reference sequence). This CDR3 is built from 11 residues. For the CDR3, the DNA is TGCAGTGCTCAGGGGCCAAACGAGCAGTACTTC. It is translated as CSAQGPNEQYF.

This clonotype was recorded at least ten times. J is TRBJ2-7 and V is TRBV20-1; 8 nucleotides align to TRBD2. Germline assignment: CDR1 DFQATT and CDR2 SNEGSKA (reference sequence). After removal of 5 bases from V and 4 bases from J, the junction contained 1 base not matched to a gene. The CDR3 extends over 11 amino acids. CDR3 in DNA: TGCAGTGCTTCGGGGGGGTACGAGCAGTACTTC. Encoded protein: CSASGGYEQYF.

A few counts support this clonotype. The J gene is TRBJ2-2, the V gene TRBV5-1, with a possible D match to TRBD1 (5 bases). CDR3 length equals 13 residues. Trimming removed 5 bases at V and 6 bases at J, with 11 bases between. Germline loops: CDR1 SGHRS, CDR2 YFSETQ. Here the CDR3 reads CASRQDSSGELFF. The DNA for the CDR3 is TGCGCCAGCAGACAGGATAGTTCCGGGGAGCTGTTTTTT. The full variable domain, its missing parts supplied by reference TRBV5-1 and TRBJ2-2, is KAGVTQTPRYLIKTRGQQVTLSCSPISGHRSVSWYQQTPGQGLQFLFEYFSETQRNKGNFPGRFSGRQFSNSRSEMNVSTLELGDSALYLCASRQDSSGELFFGEGSRLTVL.

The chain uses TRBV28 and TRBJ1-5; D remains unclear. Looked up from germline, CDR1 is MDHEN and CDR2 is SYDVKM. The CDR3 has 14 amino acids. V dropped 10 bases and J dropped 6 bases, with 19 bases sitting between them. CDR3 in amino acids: CATDLGLRGQPQHF. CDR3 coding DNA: TGTGCCACCGATTTGGGGTTACGCGGTCAGCCCCAGCATTTT.

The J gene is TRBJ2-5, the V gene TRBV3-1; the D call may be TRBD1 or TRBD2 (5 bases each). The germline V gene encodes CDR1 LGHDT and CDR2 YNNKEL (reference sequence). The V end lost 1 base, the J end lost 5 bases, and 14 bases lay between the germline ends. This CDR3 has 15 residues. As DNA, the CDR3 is TGTGCCAGCAGCCAAGCGACAGTCCCGGGGGAGACCCAGTACTTC. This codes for CASSQATVPGETQYF.

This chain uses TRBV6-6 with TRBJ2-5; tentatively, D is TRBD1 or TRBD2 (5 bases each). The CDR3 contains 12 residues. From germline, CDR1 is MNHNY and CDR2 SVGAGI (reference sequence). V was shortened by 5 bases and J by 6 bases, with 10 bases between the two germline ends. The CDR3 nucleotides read TGTGCCAGCAGTGGGGCCGGGAAGACCCAGTACTTC. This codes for CASSGAGKTQYF.

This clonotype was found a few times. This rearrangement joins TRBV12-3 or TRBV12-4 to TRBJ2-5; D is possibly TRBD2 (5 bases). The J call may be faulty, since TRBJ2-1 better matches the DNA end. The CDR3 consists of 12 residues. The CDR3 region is CASMVRANEQFF. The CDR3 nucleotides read TGTGCCAGCATGGTGCGGGCTAATGAGCAGTTCTTC.

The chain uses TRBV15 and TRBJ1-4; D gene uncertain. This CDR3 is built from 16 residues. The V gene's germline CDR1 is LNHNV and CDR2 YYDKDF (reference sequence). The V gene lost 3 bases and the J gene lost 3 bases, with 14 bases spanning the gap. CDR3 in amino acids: CATSSGPHVPNEKLFF. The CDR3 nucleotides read TGTGCCACCAGCAGCGGACCACATGTACCTAATGAAAAACTGTTTTTT.

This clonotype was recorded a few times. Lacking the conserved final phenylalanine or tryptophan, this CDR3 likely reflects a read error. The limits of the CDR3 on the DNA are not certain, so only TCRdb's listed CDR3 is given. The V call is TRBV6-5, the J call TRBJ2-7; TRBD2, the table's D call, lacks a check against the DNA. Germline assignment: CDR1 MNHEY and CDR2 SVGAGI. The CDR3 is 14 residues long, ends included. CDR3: CASSYSYAGLAGSI.

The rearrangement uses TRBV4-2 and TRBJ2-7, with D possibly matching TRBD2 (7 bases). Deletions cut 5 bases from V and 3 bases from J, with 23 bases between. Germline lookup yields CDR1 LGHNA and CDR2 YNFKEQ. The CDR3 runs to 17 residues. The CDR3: CASSSVGGASGHYEQYF. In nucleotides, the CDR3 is TGTGCCAGCAGCTCTGTAGGGGGGGCTTCCGGACACTACGAGCAGTACTTC.

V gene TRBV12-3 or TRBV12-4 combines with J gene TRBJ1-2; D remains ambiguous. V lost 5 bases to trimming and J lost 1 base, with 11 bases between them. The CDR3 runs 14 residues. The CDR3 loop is CASSLTADNYGYTF. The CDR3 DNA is TGTGCCAGCAGTCTGACCGCGGATAACTATGGCTACACCTTC.

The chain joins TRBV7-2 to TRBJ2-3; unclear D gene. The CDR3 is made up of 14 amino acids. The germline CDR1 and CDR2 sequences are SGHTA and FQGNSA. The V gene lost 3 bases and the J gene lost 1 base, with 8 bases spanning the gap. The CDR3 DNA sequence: TGTGCCAGCAGCTTCCGCTTCGGCACAGATACGCAGTATTTT. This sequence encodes CASSFRFGTDTQYF.

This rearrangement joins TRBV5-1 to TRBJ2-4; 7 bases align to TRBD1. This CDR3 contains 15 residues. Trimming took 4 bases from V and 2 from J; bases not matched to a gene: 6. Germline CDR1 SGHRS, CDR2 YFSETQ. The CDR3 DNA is TGCGCCAGCAGCGACGGGACAGCTTCCAAAAACATTCAGTACTTC. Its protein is CASSDGTASKNIQYF.

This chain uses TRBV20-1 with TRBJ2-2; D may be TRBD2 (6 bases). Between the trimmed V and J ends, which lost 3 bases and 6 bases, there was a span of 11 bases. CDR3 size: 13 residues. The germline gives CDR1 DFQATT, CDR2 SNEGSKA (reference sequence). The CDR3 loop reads CSARWREAGELFF. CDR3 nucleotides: TGCAGTGCTAGGTGGAGGGAGGCCGGGGAGCTGTTTTTT.

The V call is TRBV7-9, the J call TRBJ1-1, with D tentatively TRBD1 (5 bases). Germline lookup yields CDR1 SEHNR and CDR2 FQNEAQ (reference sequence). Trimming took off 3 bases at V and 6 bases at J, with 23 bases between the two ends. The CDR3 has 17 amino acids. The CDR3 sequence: CASSFRRFPTAAAEAFF. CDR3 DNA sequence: TGTGCCAGCAGCTTTCGGAGGTTCCCGACAGCAGCCGCTGAAGCTTTCTTT.